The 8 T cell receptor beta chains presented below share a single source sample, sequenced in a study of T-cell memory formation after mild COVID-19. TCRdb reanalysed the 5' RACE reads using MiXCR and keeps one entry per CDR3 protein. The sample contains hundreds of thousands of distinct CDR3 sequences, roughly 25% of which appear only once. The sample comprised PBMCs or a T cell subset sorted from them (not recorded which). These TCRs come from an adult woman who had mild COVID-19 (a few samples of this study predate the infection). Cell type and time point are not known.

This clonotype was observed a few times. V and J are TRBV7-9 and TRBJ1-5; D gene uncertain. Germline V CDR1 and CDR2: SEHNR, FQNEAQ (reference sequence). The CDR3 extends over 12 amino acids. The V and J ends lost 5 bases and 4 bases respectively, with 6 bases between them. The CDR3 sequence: CASSHMNQPQHF. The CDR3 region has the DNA TGTGCCAGCAGCCATATGAATCAGCCCCAGCATTTT.

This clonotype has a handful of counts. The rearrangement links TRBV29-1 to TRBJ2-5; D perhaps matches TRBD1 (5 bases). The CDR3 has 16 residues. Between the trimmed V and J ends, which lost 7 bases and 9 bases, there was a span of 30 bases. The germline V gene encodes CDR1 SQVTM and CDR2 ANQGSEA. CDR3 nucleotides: TGCAGCGCCCGATGGGGCCAAGACAGCCACCCTCCGGCCCAGTACTTC. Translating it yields CSARWGQDSHPPAQYF.

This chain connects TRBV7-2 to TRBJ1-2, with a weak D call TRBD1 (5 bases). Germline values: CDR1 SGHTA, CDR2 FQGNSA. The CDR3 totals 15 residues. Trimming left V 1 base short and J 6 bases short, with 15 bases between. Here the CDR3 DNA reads TGTGCCAGCAGCTTAGTCGGGGCGCCGGTTAATGGCTACACCTTC. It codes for CASSLVGAPVNGYTF.

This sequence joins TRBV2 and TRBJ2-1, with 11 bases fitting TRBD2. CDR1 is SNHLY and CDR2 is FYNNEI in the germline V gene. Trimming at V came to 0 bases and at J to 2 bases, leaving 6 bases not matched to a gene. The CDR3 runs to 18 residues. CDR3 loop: CASSEANLAGGTYNEQFF. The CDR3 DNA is TGTGCCAGCAGTGAAGCAAATCTAGCGGGAGGTACCTACAATGAGCAGTTCTTC.

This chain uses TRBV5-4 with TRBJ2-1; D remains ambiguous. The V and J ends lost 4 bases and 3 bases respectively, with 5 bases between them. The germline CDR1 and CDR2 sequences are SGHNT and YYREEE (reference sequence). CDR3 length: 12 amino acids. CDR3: CASSKGYNEQFF. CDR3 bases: TGTGCCAGCAGCAAGGGCTACAATGAGCAGTTCTTC.

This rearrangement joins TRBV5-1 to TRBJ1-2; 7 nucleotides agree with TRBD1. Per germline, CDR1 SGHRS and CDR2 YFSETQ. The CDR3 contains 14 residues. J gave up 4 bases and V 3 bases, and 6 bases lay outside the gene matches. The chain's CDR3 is CASSSERQGYGYTF. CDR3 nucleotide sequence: TGCGCCAGCAGCTCAGAGCGACAGGGCTATGGCTACACCTTC.

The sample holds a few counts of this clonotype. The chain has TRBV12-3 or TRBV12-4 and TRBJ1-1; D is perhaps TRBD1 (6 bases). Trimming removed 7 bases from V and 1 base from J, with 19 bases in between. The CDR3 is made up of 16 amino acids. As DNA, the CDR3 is TGTGCCAGCATTGGGAACAGGGTGGTTCGGAACACTGAAGCTTTCTTT. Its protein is CASIGNRVVRNTEAFF.

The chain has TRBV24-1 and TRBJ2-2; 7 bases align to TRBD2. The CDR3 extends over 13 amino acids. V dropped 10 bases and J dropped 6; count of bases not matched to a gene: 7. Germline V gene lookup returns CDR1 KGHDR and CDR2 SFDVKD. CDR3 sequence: CATSGILPGELFF. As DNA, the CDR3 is TGTGCCACGAGCGGGATCCTCCCCGGGGAGCTGTTTTTT.